This TCR beta chain was sequenced during a study of cytomegalovirus exposure and HLA in healthy donors. Study-wide results and limits: Highly shared variants forming one cluster were likely a sequencing artifact.

The CDR3 extends over 12 amino acids. CDR1 and CDR2 from the germline V gene are SQVTM and ANQGSEA. The ends were cut back, 5 bases at V and 2 bases at J, with 7 bases in the middle. This clone has a handful of counts. Its specificity is unknown. PCR used 60 Vbeta primers and 13 Jbeta primers. Clones were read by immunoSEQ multiplex PCR, and TCRdb kept only the in-frame ones, dropping some. The sample carries 100,000 to 120,000 clones, approximately 70% recorded once. This clonotype was obtained from a man in his thirties or forties in good health and CMV-seronegative. Sequenced sample: PBMCs. This chain connects TRBV29-1 to TRBJ1-3, with D hard to call. The CDR3 DNA sequence: TGCAGCGTTTCCGGGGCTGGAAACACCATATATTTT. Translation: CSVSGAGNTIYF.